This T cell receptor beta chain was sequenced in a study of cytotoxic CD8 clonotypes in ibrutinib-treated CLL. Findings and caveats of the study: Clonality, elevated at ibrutinib response, dropped back toward baseline at progression.

TCRdb's table, derived via immunoSEQ multiplex PCR, lists solely in-frame clones and lacks some. The sample yields about 130,000 clones, under 90% seen once. Regarding this clone: Its specificity is not known.

With 5 bases clipped from V and 5 bases from J, the junction kept 3 bases outside the gene matches. The CDR3 is 12 amino acids. Germline V gives CDR1 SGHTA, CDR2 FQGNSA. This chain joins TRBV7-2 and TRBJ2-7; 7 bases align to TRBD1. The receptor comes from a human donor with chronic lymphocytic leukemia. This sample comprised PBMCs, obtained after 24 months of ibrutinib treatment. CDR3 nucleotides: TGTGCCAGCAGCCGACAGGGCAACGAGCAGTACTTC. Translated, it gives CASSRQGNEQYF.